This T cell receptor (beta chain) was sequenced for a study of T cell responses to AZD1222 COVID-19 vaccine. In the case of this clone: Its matching antigen is unknown.

Only in-frame clones appear in the TCRdb table, and some are missing; sequencing was by immunoSEQ multiplex PCR. This table holds 60,000 to 70,000 clones, roughly four fifths found once. General study findings and limits: Spike-specific TCR breadth and depth were elevated following two AZD1222 doses.

V dropped 2 bases and J dropped 6; count of bases not matched to a gene: 1. The CDR3 spans 13 residues. Germline loops: CDR1 SGDLS, CDR2 YYNGEE. The chain links TRBV9 to TRBJ1-2; 10 bases fit TRBD1. The source material was peripheral blood, sampled on day 0 of AZD1222 vaccination. The sequence was collected from an adult in good health. CDR3 sequence reads: CASSVGTGDGYTF. The DNA of the CDR3 is TGTGCCAGCAGCGTCGGGACAGGGGATGGCTACACCTTC.